Below, 12 T cell receptor beta chains from the same sample are listed, as sequenced in a study of spatial heterogeneity in lung cancer. One entry per CDR3 protein, called by TCRdb with MiXCR from the 5' RACE reads. The table has 45,000 to 65,000 distinct CDR3 sequences, less than 9.5% seen once; the top ten hold approximately 35%. As for time point: blood at routine non-recurrence follow-up after resection. Whole RNA, which was extracted from tumor, nontumor lung tissue or frozen PBMC, was sequenced without any cell sorting. The sequencing used PBMCs, collected at follow-up. These receptors were taken from a female donor with early-stage non-small cell lung cancer.

This clonotype was counted a few times. The chain recombines TRBV30 with TRBJ1-5; TRBD1 agrees at 7 bases. J gave up 1 base and V 5 bases, and 11 bases lay outside the gene matches. The CDR3 length is 16 residues. CDR1 is GTSNPN and CDR2 is SVGIG in the germline V gene (reference sequence). This chain's CDR3 is CAWATGLFSSNQPQHF. CDR3 sequence (DNA): TGTGCCTGGGCGACAGGGTTGTTTTCGAGCAATCAGCCCCAGCATTTT.

The genes are TRBV28 and TRBJ2-7; 7 bases map to TRBD2. In germline, CDR1 is MDHEN, CDR2 SYDVKM. Losses at the gene ends were 9 bases for V and 0 bases for J; bases not matched to a gene: 14. CDR3 size: 16 residues. The CDR3 loop reads CASGSLDGDYSYEQYF. CDR3 nucleotides: TGTGCCAGTGGGAGCCTGGACGGGGACTACTCCTACGAGCAGTACTTC.

This clonotype was counted at least ten times. This rearrangement joins TRBV2 to TRBJ1-1; the D is unclear. V was shortened by 6 bases and J by 1 base, with 12 bases between the two germline ends. The CDR3 contains 14 residues. CDR1 and CDR2 (germline): SNHLY, FYNNEI. In DNA form, the CDR3 reads TGTGCCAGCAGGACCCTGGCGGCGAACACTGAAGCTTTCTTT. This codes for CASRTLAANTEAFF.

With respect to this clonotype: A read error is possible here, since a much larger clone lies one base away. The chain links TRBV5-1 to TRBJ2-7; 9 nucleotides align to TRBD1. Trimming cost V 0 bases and J 2 bases; bases outside gene matches: 3. Germline V gene data show CDR1 as SGHRS and CDR2 as YFSETQ. This CDR3 is built from 15 residues. CDR3 sequence: CASSLGQGVTYEQYF. The CDR3 DNA reads as TGCGCCAGCAGCTTGGGACAGGGGGTCACCTACGAGCAGTACTTC.

This clonotype was seen ten or more times. The chain links TRBV7-8 to TRBJ2-2; 8 nucleotides match TRBD1. The germline V gene has CDR1 SGHVS and CDR2 FQNEAQ. The CDR3 contains 14 residues. Unmatched junction bases numbered 3, after V lost 5 bases and J lost 4 bases. CDR3 nucleotides: TGTGCCAGCAGCCGACAGGGGTCCACCGGGGAGCTGTTTTTT. Translating it yields CASSRQGSTGELFF.

This clonotype was seen ten or more times. The chain recombines TRBV20-1 with TRBJ2-6, with no clear D. Germline V gives CDR1 DFQATT, CDR2 SNEGSKA (reference sequence). Trimming stripped 5 bases from V and 0 bases from J, with 8 bases between. The CDR3 runs 14 residues. CDR3 DNA: TGCAGTGCTGCTGAATTCTCTGGGGCCAACGTCCTGACTTTC. Protein product: CSAAEFSGANVLTF.

This clonotype was recorded at least ten times. The chain links TRBV13 to TRBJ1-6; 10 positions match TRBD1. The CDR3 spans 14 residues. Trimming took 4 bases from V and 9 from J; bases not matched to a gene: 3. Per the germline V gene, CDR1 is PRHDT and CDR2 is FYEKMQ (reference sequence). DNA for the CDR3: TGTGCCAGCAGCTACGGACAGGGGGTTTCACCCCTCCACTTT. Residues: CASSYGQGVSPLHF.

This clonotype has ten or more counts. This rearrangement joins TRBV14 to TRBJ2-1; D gene unclear. Germline CDR1 is SGHDN and CDR2 is FVKESK. This CDR3 comprises 10 residues. The V and J ends lost 6 bases and 7 bases respectively, with 4 bases between them. The chain's CDR3 is CASRENEQFF. The CDR3 DNA follows: TGTGCCAGCAGGGAAAATGAGCAGTTCTTC.

This clonotype was counted at least ten times. The chain uses TRBV19 and TRBJ1-2; tentatively, D is TRBD1 (6 bases). The CDR3 length is 12 residues. V dropped 6 bases and J dropped 9 bases, with 14 bases sitting between them. Germline CDR1 and CDR2: LNHDA and SQIVND (reference sequence). In nucleotides, the CDR3 is TGTGCCAGTAGCGCAGTACAGGGTCGCTACACCTTC. The encoded protein is CASSAVQGRYTF.

This clonotype has a count of ten or more. V usage is TRBV7-3 and J usage is TRBJ2-2, with D perhaps matching TRBD1 or TRBD2 (5 bases each). CDR1 is SGHTA and CDR2 is FQGTGA in the germline V gene. This CDR3 spans 17 amino acids. Trimming shortened V by 6 bases and J by 1 base, and 18 bases separated the two germline ends. The CDR3 region is CASSPTLVGENTGELFF. In DNA, the CDR3 is TGTGCCAGCAGTCCGACTTTAGTGGGGGAGAACACCGGGGAGCTGTTTTTT.

The chain recombines TRBV20-1 with TRBJ1-1, with TRBD1 as a possible D gene (6 bases). V was clipped by 0 bases and J by 1 base, with 9 bases between them. The CDR3 spans 14 residues. Per the germline V gene, CDR1 is DFQATT and CDR2 is SNEGSKA (reference sequence). Here the CDR3 reads CSARDRDKNTEAFF. CDR3 coding DNA: TGCAGTGCTAGAGATCGGGACAAGAACACTGAAGCTTTCTTT.

This clonotype occurred a few times. This sequence joins TRBV19 and TRBJ1-3, with a weak D call TRBD1 (5 bases). Between the trimmed V and J ends, which lost 9 bases and 1 base, there was a span of 19 bases. The CDR3 sequence is 16 residues long. Germline V gene lookup returns CDR1 LNHDA and CDR2 SQIVND (reference sequence). CDR3 protein: CASQIRDLTSGNTIYF. The CDR3 DNA sequence: TGTGCCAGCCAGATCCGGGACCTCACTTCTGGAAACACCATATATTTT.